This TCR beta chain was retrieved from a study of cytomegalovirus exposure and HLA in healthy donors. With respect to this clone: As yet, its antigen is unknown.

PCR was performed using 60 Vbeta and 13 Jbeta primers. Methods used by the authors: A later analysis counted 65 million to 80 million unique TCR beta chains, around 11 million shared. Some clones are missing from TCRdb's copy, which holds only in-frame ones; the method was immunoSEQ multiplex PCR. The V and J calls and clone size are taken from that table; D and trimming were inferred from the DNA. In the table there are 200,000 or so clones, more than 70% of which are singletons. Regarding the study as a whole: About 87% or about 30% of the time was how often most TCR beta V segments were productive, according to an earlier analysis. CMV antigen specificity of a few CMV-associated chains was confirmed in vitro.

Sequencing used PBMCs. This clonotype was obtained from a boy between 10 and 17 years old in good health and CMV-seronegative.

CDR3 sequence: CASSQDWAGDEQYF. As DNA, the CDR3 is TGCGCCAGCAGCCAGGACTGGGCTGGGGACGAGCAGTACTTC. The chain links TRBV10-1 to TRBJ2-7, with a tentative D call TRBD2 (5 bases). From germline, CDR1 is WNHNN and CDR2 SYGVQD (reference sequence). V was clipped by 6 bases and J by 5 bases, with 17 bases between them. This CDR3 has 14 residues.